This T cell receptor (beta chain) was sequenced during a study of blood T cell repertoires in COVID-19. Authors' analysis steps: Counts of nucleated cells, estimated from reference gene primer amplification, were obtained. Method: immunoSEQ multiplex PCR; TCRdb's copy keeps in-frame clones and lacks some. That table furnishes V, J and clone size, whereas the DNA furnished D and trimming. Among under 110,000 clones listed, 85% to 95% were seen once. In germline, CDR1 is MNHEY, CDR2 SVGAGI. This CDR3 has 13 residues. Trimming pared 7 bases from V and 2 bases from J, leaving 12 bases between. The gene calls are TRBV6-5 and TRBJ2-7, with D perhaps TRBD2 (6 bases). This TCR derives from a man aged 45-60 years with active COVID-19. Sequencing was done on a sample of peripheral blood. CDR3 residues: CASKREATYEQYF. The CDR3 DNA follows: TGTGCCAGCAAGAGGGAGGCAACCTACGAGCAGTACTTC.